These 32 T cell receptor beta chains share one sample of origin, sequenced in a study of CD8+CD57+ T cells in acquired aplastic anemia. For CDR3 and TCR beta VDJ profiling, genomic DNA was the template used. Each CDR3 protein is one row after TCRdb ran MiXCR on the reads. Altogether more than 100,000 distinct CDR3 sequences are present, about 48% being singletons, with the ten largest covering 2.5% to 3%. Source material: sorted CD4+, CD8+, or CD8+CD57+ T cells (not recorded which) from PBMCs. These receptor sequences come from a human donor in good health, serving as a control.

The table lists this clonotype with many counts. V and J are TRBV7-2 and TRBJ1-6; D ambiguous. Trimming pared 5 bases from V and 14 bases from J, leaving 19 bases between. Per germline, CDR1 SGHTA and CDR2 FQGNSA. The CDR3 consists of 14 residues. The CDR3 loop reads CASSLTDLSVALHF. CDR3 in DNA: TGTGCCAGCAGCCTTACGGACCTCTCTGTGGCCCTCCACTTT.

This clonotype showed up many times. This chain joins TRBV6-5 and TRBJ2-7; TRBD1 matches 7 bases. The germline V gene encodes CDR1 MNHEY and CDR2 SVGAGI. V gave up 0 bases and J gave up 1 base; unmatched junction bases: 6. This CDR3 contains 16 residues. CDR3 residues: CASSYSYKDRSYEQYF. The CDR3 DNA reads TGTGCCAGCAGTTACTCATATAAGGACAGGTCCTACGAGCAGTACTTC.

This clonotype was seen ten or more times. V and J are TRBV7-2 and TRBJ2-7, with D maybe TRBD1 (5 bases). In germline, CDR1 is SGHTA, CDR2 FQGNSA. The CDR3 totals 14 residues. V was trimmed by 4 bases and J by 0 bases, leaving 10 bases between them. The CDR3 DNA is TGTGCCAGCAGCTCCAGACAGAGCTCCTACGAGCAGTACTTC. This sequence encodes CASSSRQSSYEQYF.

V and J are TRBV5-1 and TRBJ2-5; D not resolved. The V and J ends lost 4 bases and 1 base respectively, with 8 bases between them. Germline-derived CDR1 and CDR2 are SGHRS and YFSETQ. CDR3 size: 13 residues. The CDR3 DNA follows: TGCGCCAGCAGCACAGACCTCCAAGAGACCCAGTACTTC. This translates into CASSTDLQETQYF.

The V and J genes are TRBV10-2 and TRBJ1-5; D is uncertain. V was clipped by 4 bases and J by 2 bases, with 6 bases between them. CDR1 WSHSY and CDR2 SAAADI come from the germline V gene. The CDR3 spans 13 residues. CDR3 sequence (DNA): TGCGCCAGCAGTGCGTTCGGCAATCAGCCCCAGCATTTT. As protein: CASSAFGNQPQHF.

The gene calls are TRBV3-1 and TRBJ2-5; 10 bases map to TRBD2. Germline V lookup: CDR1 LGHDT, CDR2 YNNKEL (reference sequence). V gave up 4 bases and J gave up 1 base; unmatched junction bases: 3. CDR3 length: 15 residues. The CDR3 sequence: CASSLSGGFQETQYF. The DNA for the CDR3 is TGTGCCAGCAGCCTTAGCGGGGGGTTCCAAGAGACCCAGTACTTC.

The CDR3 here is CASSLVAGVGNTEAFF. The DNA for the CDR3 is TGCGCCAGCAGCTTGGTAGCAGGGGTTGGGAACACTGAAGCTTTCTTT. This chain connects TRBV5-1 to TRBJ1-1; a weak D match, TRBD1 (6 bases). CDR1 is SGHRS and CDR2 is YFSETQ in the germline V gene. The CDR3 length is 16 residues. Trimming removed 0 bases at V and 1 base at J, with 13 bases between.

J is TRBJ2-5 and V is TRBV7-2; a weak D match, TRBD2 (5 bases). The germline V gene has CDR1 SGHTA and CDR2 FQGNSA. The CDR3 is 16 amino acids. V lost 3 bases to trimming and J lost 3 bases, with 17 bases between them. The CDR3 is CASSFNSIGLKETQYF. For the CDR3, the DNA is TGTGCCAGCAGCTTCAACTCAATCGGACTGAAAGAGACCCAGTACTTC.

Ten or more counts support this clonotype. The chain joins TRBV4-3 to TRBJ1-4; D possibly corresponds to TRBD1 (5 bases). V dropped 0 bases and J dropped 4 bases, with 9 bases sitting between them. The CDR3 is made up of 15 amino acids. Germline V gives CDR1 LGHNA, CDR2 YSLEER. In nucleotides, the CDR3 is TGCGCCAGCAGCCAAGATTCGACAGTTAATGAAAAACTGTTTTTT. Protein product: CASSQDSTVNEKLFF.

V and J are TRBV29-1 and TRBJ2-7; TRBD2 agrees at 7 bases. The CDR3 is 11 residues long. V lost 7 bases to trimming and J lost 6 bases; unmatched junction nucleotides: 6. Germline lookup yields CDR1 SQVTM and CDR2 ANQGSEA. The CDR3 DNA reads as TGCAGCGCCCGACTAGCCTCCGAGCAGTACTTC. Translated: CSARLASEQYF.

This clonotype showed up just once. V and J are TRBV2 and TRBJ2-7, with 11 bases lining up with TRBD1. The V and J ends lost 6 bases and 3 bases, in that order; junction bases with no gene match: 7. The CDR3 sequence is 15 residues long. The germline CDR1 and CDR2 sequences are SNHLY and FYNNEI. The CDR3 DNA is TGTGCCAGCAGAAGTGGACAGGGGGCCAACTACGAGCAGTACTTC. It specifies CASRSGQGANYEQYF.

This clonotype was seen at least ten times. The chain recombines TRBV11-2 with TRBJ2-7, with D tentatively TRBD2 (6 bases). Germline CDR1 reads SGHAT; CDR2 reads FQNNGV. CDR3 length: 15 amino acids. Trimming took 8 bases from V and 6 from J, leaving 23 bases between them. The CDR3 nucleotides read TGTGCCAGCGGCCTATTGCGGGGAGCCCCGTCCGAGCAGTACTTC. Protein: CASGLLRGAPSEQYF.

The rearrangement joins TRBV7-6 to TRBJ1-2, with D perhaps matching TRBD1 (6 bases). The CDR3 is 14 residues long. V lost 6 bases, J lost 4 bases, and 15 bases lay in between. Germline V gives CDR1 SGHVS, CDR2 FNYEAQ. CDR3 coding DNA: TGTGCCAGCAGTGAACAACAGGGTTCCTATGGCTACACCTTC. Its translation is CASSEQQGSYGYTF.

The chain is built from TRBV6-5 and TRBJ2-7; TRBD1 matches at 10 bases. V lost 8 bases to trimming and J lost 6 bases; unmatched junction nucleotides: 10. CDR3 length: 14 amino acids. Looked up from germline, CDR1 is MNHEY and CDR2 is SVGAGI. The CDR3 bases are TGTGCCAGCTGTTCGGGACAGGGGCGAGGCGAGCAGTACTTC. Protein: CASCSGQGRGEQYF.

The rearrangement links TRBV29-1 to TRBJ2-3, with no clear D. The CDR3 length is 14 residues. From germline, CDR1 is SQVTM and CDR2 ANQGSEA. Trimming removed 5 bases at V and 0 bases at J, with 12 bases between. This chain's CDR3 is CSVRPRGSTDTQYF. The CDR3 DNA is TGCAGCGTTCGTCCTCGCGGTAGCACAGATACGCAGTATTTT.

This clonotype was seen a handful of times. The rearrangement uses TRBV12-5 and TRBJ2-5; TRBD2 matches 12 bases. The ends lost 2 bases at V and 0 bases at J; junction bases unmatched: 7. This CDR3 has 18 amino acids. Germline V gene sequence: CDR1 LGHNT, CDR2 FRNRAP. CDR3 residues: CASGLPPRLAGDQETQYF. The CDR3 DNA reads TGTGCTAGTGGTTTGCCCCCCCGACTAGCGGGGGACCAAGAGACCCAGTACTTC. Using reference TRBV12-5 and TRBJ2-5 for the parts outside the CDR3, the full variable domain is DARVTQTPRHKVTEMGQEVTMRCQPILGHNTVFWYRQTMMQGLELLAYFRNRAPLDDSGMPKDRFSAEMPDATLATLKIQPSEPRDSAVYFCASGLPPRLAGDQETQYFGPGTRLLVL.

The V gene is TRBV7-3, the J gene TRBJ2-5, with 7 positions matching TRBD1. V gave up 9 bases and J gave up 1 base; unmatched junction bases: 5. This CDR3 has 13 residues. Germline V lookup: CDR1 SGHTA, CDR2 FQGTGA. CDR3 region: CASITGVQETQYF. CDR3 in DNA: TGTGCCAGTATCACAGGGGTCCAAGAGACCCAGTACTTC. Using reference TRBV7-3 and TRBJ2-5 for the parts outside the CDR3, the full variable domain is GAGVSQTPSNKVTEKGKYVELRCDPISGHTALYWYRQSLGQGPEFLIYFQGTGAADDSGLPNDRFFAVRPEGSVSTLKIQRTERGDSAVYLCASITGVQETQYFGPGTRLLVL.

V is TRBV2 and J is TRBJ1-2; D not resolved. The CDR3 totals 13 residues. V was cut by 5 bases and J by 4 bases, with 11 bases left in between. The germline CDR1 and CDR2 sequences are SNHLY and FYNNEI. As DNA, the CDR3 is TGTGCCAGCAGTACCACACGGGGCTATGGCTACACCTTC. This translates into CASSTTRGYGYTF.

On this clonotype: A single base separates this from a much larger clone, so it may be a read error. The chain combines TRBV10-3 with TRBJ1-2; D is possibly TRBD1 (6 bases). In germline, CDR1 is ENHRY, CDR2 SYGVKD. This CDR3 is built from 14 residues. The V and J ends lost 10 bases and 7 bases respectively, with 22 bases between them. CDR3 sequence: CATGELSGTLGYTF. DNA of the CDR3: TGTGCCACCGGTGAGTTATCCGGGACACTTGGCTACACCTTC.

This clonotype was detected many times. The chain combines TRBV10-3 with TRBJ1-3; D is perhaps TRBD1 (5 bases). CDR1 and CDR2 (germline): ENHRY, SYGVKD. This CDR3 is 12 amino acids long. Trimming removed 6 bases from V and 6 bases from J, with 9 bases in between. The CDR3 reads CAIRQGENTIYF. The CDR3 DNA is TGTGCCATCAGGCAGGGAGAAAACACCATATATTTT.

This clonotype was counted at least ten times. This chain connects TRBV7-2 to TRBJ1-1; 9 bases align to TRBD1. With 3 bases clipped from V and 4 bases from J, the junction kept 6 bases outside the gene matches. Germline lookup yields CDR1 SGHTA and CDR2 FQGNSA. The CDR3 sequence is 15 residues long. The CDR3 region has the DNA TGTGCCAGCAGCTTCACCGGGACAGGGTCCACTGAAGCTTTCTTT. It translates to CASSFTGTGSTEAFF.

For this clonotype: At one boundary the junction diverges from the germline segment, which might be a read error. DNA for the CDR3: TGTGCCATCGGTGAGTCGACGGGAGATGGCTACACCTTC. Protein product: CAIGESTGDGYTF. The rearrangement links TRBV10-3 to TRBJ1-2; no clear D gene. Germline assignment: CDR1 ENHRY and CDR2 SYGVKD. This CDR3 is 13 amino acids long.

This chain connects TRBV24-1 to TRBJ2-1; 7 nucleotides align to TRBD1. This CDR3 is 13 amino acids long. V lost 4 bases and J lost 13; bases outside the gene matches: 9. Germline V gene data show CDR1 as KGHDR and CDR2 as SFDVKD. Here the CDR3 DNA reads TGTGCCACCAGTGACCTGACGACAGGGAAACAGTTCTTC. Encoded protein: CATSDLTTGKQFF.

In its sample, this clonotype was seen many times. The V gene is TRBV2, the J gene TRBJ1-1, with D unclear. CDR1 is SNHLY and CDR2 is FYNNEI in the germline V gene. CDR3 size: 17 residues. DNA for the CDR3: TGTGCAGTAAGAGGTGGACTGAAAACAGTTATGAACACTGAAGCTTTCTTT. Translation: CAVRGGLKTVMNTEAFF. Supplemented by reference TRBV2 and TRBJ1-1, the full variable domain reads EPEVTQTPSHQVTQMGQEVILRCVPISNHLYFYWYRQILGQKVEFLVSFYNNEISEKSEIFDDQFSVERPDGSNFTLKIRSTKLEDSAMYFCAVRGGLKTVMNTEAFFGQGTRLTVV.

This clonotype was detected ten times or more. The chain uses TRBV7-9 and TRBJ1-6, with no clear D. Trimming shortened V by 3 bases and J by 5 bases, and 11 bases separated the two germline ends. The germline CDR1 and CDR2 sequences are SEHNR and FQNEAQ (reference sequence). This CDR3 comprises 15 residues. DNA of the CDR3: TGTGCCAGCAGCTTGGGCGACGGAAATAATTCACCCCTCCACTTT. Its protein product is CASSLGDGNNSPLHF.

The rearrangement uses TRBV28 and TRBJ1-1; D possibly corresponds to TRBD1 (5 bases). There are 13 residues in the CDR3. The germline V gene encodes CDR1 MDHEN and CDR2 SYDVKM. Trimming cost V 11 bases and J 9 bases, with 22 bases left between them. In DNA form, the CDR3 reads TGTGCCTCAACGAATCCGGGACCTAGTAAAGCTTTCTTT. This encodes CASTNPGPSKAFF.

The V call is TRBV19, the J call TRBJ1-1; TRBD1 is a possible D gene (5 bases). The CDR3 totals 13 residues. The germline V and J ends were trimmed by 4 bases and 3 bases, with 9 bases remaining between them. The V gene's germline CDR1 is LNHDA and CDR2 SQIVND (reference sequence). CDR3 coding DNA: TGTGCCAGTAGTACCCGGGGGTACACTGAAGCTTTCTTT. Translating it yields CASSTRGYTEAFF.

This clonotype has ten or more counts. CDR3 sequence (DNA): TGTGCCAGCAGAAGCCCGGGACTAGCGGGAAAGCAGCGCAACAATACGCAGTATTTT. Amino acids: CASRSPGLAGKQRNNTQYF. The rearrangement joins TRBV7-6 to TRBJ2-3; TRBD2 aligns across 13 bases. The CDR3 contains 19 residues. V shed 6 bases, J shed 7 bases, and the junction held 19 bases outside the gene matches. Germline lookup yields CDR1 SGHVS and CDR2 FNYEAQ.

CDR3 sequence: CASSPRTGKVDQPQHF. The CDR3 DNA reads TGTGCCAGCAGCCCCCGGACAGGGAAGGTGGATCAGCCCCAGCATTTT. The chain has TRBV14 and TRBJ1-5; TRBD1 matches 8 bases. Germline V gene lookup returns CDR1 SGHDN and CDR2 FVKESK. J lost 5 bases, V lost 4 bases, and 10 bases had no gene match. This CDR3 region has 16 residues.

This clonotype was found many times. V and J are TRBV20-1 and TRBJ1-1; 7 positions match TRBD1. Germline CDR1 and CDR2: DFQATT and SNEGSKA (reference sequence). V was pared by 7 bases and J by 2 bases, with 7 bases of the junction left unmatched. CDR3 length: 13 residues. CDR3 in amino acids: CSVLRDSNTEAFF. For the CDR3, the DNA is TGCAGTGTTCTCCGGGACAGTAACACTGAAGCTTTCTTT.

This clonotype was seen repeatedly, ten times or more. The rearrangement joins TRBV6-1 to TRBJ1-5, with TRBD1 identical over 9 bases. Germline values: CDR1 MNHNS, CDR2 SASEGT. The CDR3 has 15 amino acids. Trimming cost V 7 bases and J 3 bases; bases outside gene matches: 7. The DNA for the CDR3 is TGTGCCAGCAAAACGGACAGGGGATTCAATCAGCCCCAGCATTTT. This translates into CASKTDRGFNQPQHF.

This clonotype was detected many times. This chain uses TRBV7-9 with TRBJ2-5; TRBD2 aligns across 7 bases. Trimming took 9 bases from V and 3 from J; bases not matched to a gene: 7. The CDR3 is made up of 13 amino acids. Per germline, CDR1 SEHNR and CDR2 FQNEAQ (reference sequence). The CDR3 DNA reads as TGTGCCAGTAAATTCGCGGGGGAAGAGACCCAGTACTTC. It is translated as CASKFAGEETQYF.